This TCR beta chain was identified in a study of CD8 T cells in Susac syndrome. After extraction with the RNeasy kit, roughly 0.45 to 1 ug of the RNA was reverse transcribed using random hexamers. Multiplex immunoSEQ PCR targeted 54 Vbeta and 13 Jbeta TCR beta segments. TCRdb used MiXCR to reprocess the immunoSEQ multiplex PCR reads, holding one entry per CDR3 protein. The sample lists approximately 300,000 distinct CDR3 sequences; approximately 85% were seen once. TEMRA cells were FACS-enriched and CD8+ and CD4+ T cells negatively isolated. Germline loops: CDR1 DFQATT, CDR2 SNEGSKA (reference sequence). V was clipped by 0 bases and J by 2 bases, with 7 bases between them. The CDR3 loop spans 13 amino acids.

The material sequenced was CD8+ T cells from PBMCs. The chain links TRBV20-1 to TRBJ1-1; D remains unclear. The sequence derives from a human donor with multiple sclerosis. This CDR3 reads CSARDKGNTEAFF. The CDR3, as DNA: TGCAGTGCTAGAGATAAGGGAAACACTGAAGCTTTCTTT.